This TCR beta chain came from a study of blood T cell repertoires in COVID-19. The CDR3 is 14 residues long. Germline CDR1 reads SGHVS; CDR2 reads FQNEAQ. Trimming left V 4 bases short and J 3 bases short, with 11 bases between. Method: immunoSEQ multiplex PCR; TCRdb's copy keeps in-frame clones and lacks some. Here the sample spans fewer than 600,000 clones, approximately 88% being singletons. The chain is built from TRBV7-8 and TRBJ2-3; weak D call: TRBD1 (6 bases). The clonotype originates from a woman aged 40 to 55 who had recovered from COVID-19. Sequences were obtained from PBMCs or T cells enriched from blood (not recorded which). CDR3 DNA: TGTGCCAGCAGCTCTCAAGGGGGAACAGATACGCAGTATTTT. This gives the protein CASSSQGGTDTQYF. Complete variable domain (other parts from reference TRBV7-8 and TRBJ2-3): GAGVSQSPRYKVAKRGQDVALRCDPISGHVSLFWYQQALGQGPEFLTYFQNEAQLDKSGLPSDRFFAERPEGSVSTLKIQRTQQEDSAVYLCASSSQGGTDTQYFGPGTRLTVL.